This is a list of T cell receptor beta chains from one sample in a study of CD8 T cells in Susac syndrome. TCRdb re-analysed the immunoSEQ multiplex PCR reads in MiXCR, keeping a single row per CDR3 protein. The sample holds about 210,000 distinct CDR3 sequences, about 94% seen once. What was sequenced was CD4+ T cells from PBMCs. These receptors were obtained from a human donor with Susac syndrome. Both conserved end residues are part of each CDR3.

CDR3 protein: CASSSRGGTNTEAFF
CDR3 length: 15
V gene: TRBV5-1

CDR3 protein: CASSLFGVGGYTF
CDR3 length: 13
V gene: TRBV5-4

CDR3 protein: CSARRGRIEKLFF
CDR3 length: 13
V gene: TRBV20-1

CDR3 protein: CASSPRTRTGELFF
CDR3 length: 14
V gene: TRBV4-3

CDR3 protein: CASSEFNPLAAEAFF
CDR3 length: 15
V gene: TRBV25-1

CDR3 protein: CASSATGGSNQPQHF
CDR3 length: 15
V gene: TRBV7-9

CDR3 protein: CSAAGMGGRTEAFF
CDR3 length: 14
V gene: TRBV20-1

CDR3 protein: CASSSATGIHQPQHF
CDR3 length: 15
V gene: TRBV27

CDR3 protein: CASSLASGTGRNEKLFF
CDR3 length: 17
V gene: TRBV7-9

CDR3 protein: CARELAGGPREQFF
CDR3 length: 14
V gene: TRBV2

CDR3 protein: CASSLKSYNEQFF
CDR3 length: 13
V gene: TRBV5-4

CDR3 protein: CASSRATGYEQYF
CDR3 length: 13
V gene: TRBV14

CDR3 protein: CASSSGTGAPSGNTIYF
CDR3 length: 17
V gene: TRBV7-9

CDR3 protein: CASSQPGQAYEQYF
CDR3 length: 14
V gene: TRBV2

CDR3 protein: CASTQDWSYEQYF
CDR3 length: 13
V gene: TRBV14

CDR3 protein: CSVAPGSYEQYF
CDR3 length: 12
V gene: TRBV29-1

CDR3 protein: CSVEDPLPAKGGYNEQFF
CDR3 length: 18
V gene: TRBV29-1

CDR3 protein: CSVGGGRSNQPQHF
CDR3 length: 14
V gene: TRBV20-1

CDR3 protein: CASISRSRDIQYF
CDR3 length: 13
V gene: TRBV2

CDR3 protein: CASSSVDPSWANVLTF
CDR3 length: 16
V gene: TRBV7-2

CDR3 protein: CASGLTRHRGRSYEKLFF
CDR3 length: 18
V gene: TRBV12-5

CDR3 protein: CAWSQSPLNEQFF
CDR3 length: 13
V gene: TRBV30

CDR3 protein: CASSFGLAGGNTDTQYF
CDR3 length: 17
V gene: TRBV6-2/TRBV6-3

CDR3 protein: CASSSNVGYGYTF
CDR3 length: 13
V gene: TRBV5-4

CDR3 protein: CSVVDSNQPQHF
CDR3 length: 12
V gene: TRBV29-1

CDR3 protein: CASSSERAGYYGYTF
CDR3 length: 15
V gene: TRBV7-9

CDR3 protein: CASSSPGQDSYTEAFF
CDR3 length: 16
V gene: TRBV11-1

CDR3 protein: CATSTGTNTEAFF
CDR3 length: 13
V gene: TRBV15

CDR3 protein: CASSPQAGDSSGNTIYF
CDR3 length: 17
V gene: TRBV6-1

CDR3 protein: CASSPAQGRTEAFF
CDR3 length: 14
V gene: TRBV7-9

CDR3 protein: CASSLSDQTGNEQYF
CDR3 length: 15
V gene: TRBV28

CDR3 protein: CSASGGGYYEQYF
CDR3 length: 13
V gene: TRBV20-1

CDR3 protein: CSAEDRGSLNYGYTF
CDR3 length: 15
V gene: TRBV20-1

CDR3 protein: CASSLARGLSLDEQFF
CDR3 length: 16
V gene: TRBV5-1

CDR3 protein: CASRGGTGDNEQFF
CDR3 length: 14
V gene: TRBV2

CDR3 protein: CASSEQSSGTKAFF
CDR3 length: 14
V gene: TRBV10-2